Given below is one T cell receptor beta chain in context. Its antigen is not identified. TCR beta libraries were prepared from cDNA with unique molecular identifiers. TCRdb ran MiXCR on the PCR reads and lists one entry per CDR3 protein. The profile shows roughly 600,000 distinct CDR3 sequences, around 44% of them singletons. The data originate from a study of post-analysis software for immune sequencing data. As for the study in general: Relapsing-remitting, secondary progressive and progressive-relapsing forms made up the multiple sclerosis disease courses. Broader study findings: Strong co-clustering by F measure linked samples that shared a preparation batch.

What was sequenced was blood. The sequence came from a girl aged 10-17 years with multiple sclerosis.

The CDR3 region has the DNA TGTGCCAGCAGCCGGACTAGCGGGACTGAGCAGTTCTTC. Residues: CASSRTSGTEQFF. The chain uses TRBV3-1 and TRBJ2-1; 12 nucleotides match TRBD2. CDR1 and CDR2 from the germline V gene are LGHDT and YNNKEL (reference sequence). J gave up 9 bases and V 4 bases, and 1 base lay outside the gene matches. CDR3 length: 13 residues.